What follows are 14 T cell receptor beta chains derived from one specimen sequenced in a study of T cells in Graves' hyperthyroidism and ophthalmopathy. Researchers amplified the TCR beta CDR3 regions from RNA transcripts. When the TCR CDR3 underwent first-round RT-PCR, the HTBI primer set was used. TCRdb passed the multiplex PCR reads through MiXCR, listing each CDR3 protein once. The sample contains over 500,000 distinct CDR3 sequences, 15% to 20% of which appear only once. The sample was blood. The receptor source for this set is a woman aged 25-40 years with Graves' ophthalmopathy.

In this sample, this clonotype turned up many times. The gene calls are TRBV11-2 and TRBJ2-7; D might be TRBD1 (5 bases). Germline lookup yields CDR1 SGHAT and CDR2 FQNNGV. This CDR3 comprises 14 residues. The V end was cut by 3 bases, the J end by 2 bases, with 11 bases between. As DNA, the CDR3 is TGTGCCAGCAGCTTGAGGCAGGGCACCTACGAGCAGTACTTC. This codes for CASSLRQGTYEQYF.

This clonotype was seen ten or more times. The chain carries TRBV11-3 and TRBJ2-3; a weak D match, TRBD2 (5 bases). This CDR3 has 15 residues. Trimming cost V 4 bases and J 6 bases, with 17 bases left between them. Germline V gene data show CDR1 as SGHNT and CDR2 as YENEEA. The CDR3 reads CASSSGLPVMDTQYF. The CDR3 DNA reads as TGTGCCAGCAGCTCCGGACTCCCGGTTATGGATACGCAGTATTTT.

This clonotype was seen a few times. V usage is TRBV27 and J usage is TRBJ2-7; D is ambiguous. There are 15 residues in the CDR3. V was pared by 3 bases and J by 1 base, with 13 bases between. Germline values: CDR1 MNHEY, CDR2 SMNVEV (reference sequence). CDR3 loop: CASSFPRTSSYEQYF. The DNA for the CDR3 is TGTGCCAGCAGTTTCCCCCGGACCTCTTCCTACGAGCAGTACTTC.

This clonotype was seen many times. This rearrangement joins TRBV7-8 to TRBJ2-1; 7 nucleotides align to TRBD2. After removal of 1 base from V and 2 bases from J, the junction contained 2 bases not matched to a gene. The length of the CDR3 is 15 residues. Germline V CDR1 and CDR2: SGHVS, FQNEAQ. The CDR3 region has the DNA TGTGCCAGCAGCTTAGATGGGGGGGCCTACAATGAGCAGTTCTTC. Translated, it gives CASSLDGGAYNEQFF.

This clonotype was seen more than once but under ten times. V usage is TRBV2 and J usage is TRBJ1-3; the D gene is possibly TRBD1 (5 bases). The ends were cut back, 7 bases at V and 4 bases at J, with 11 bases in the middle. The CDR3 length is 13 residues. Per the germline V gene, CDR1 is SNHLY and CDR2 is FYNNEI. The DNA for the CDR3 is TGTGCCAGCAAACGGGGCCTCGGAAACACCATATATTTT. As protein: CASKRGLGNTIYF.

This clonotype was found many times. The rearrangement links TRBV20-1 to TRBJ1-1, with D possibly matching TRBD1 (6 bases). Germline CDR1 DFQATT, CDR2 SNEGSKA (reference sequence). The CDR3 runs 14 residues. The V gene lost 0 bases and the J gene lost 5 bases, with 13 bases spanning the gap. The CDR3 spells CSAREAGRGTEAFF. CDR3 sequence (DNA): TGCAGTGCTAGAGAGGCAGGGAGGGGGACTGAAGCTTTCTTT.

This clonotype occurred many times. Mismatch with germline at one junction end may stem from a read error. The chain couples TRBV6-5 to TRBJ2-7; a possible D gene is TRBD2 (6 bases). The CDR3 covers 13 residues. Germline CDR1 and CDR2: MNHEY and SVGAGI. In DNA form, the CDR3 reads TGTGCCAGCGGTTATAGCGGATCCTACGAGCAGTACTTC. This codes for CASGYSGSYEQYF.

The chain couples TRBV6-2 or TRBV6-3 to TRBJ2-6; D may be TRBD1 (6 bases). CDR1 MNHEY and CDR2 SVGEGT come from the germline V gene. CDR3 length: 16 residues. The V and J ends lost 8 bases and 2 bases respectively, with 16 bases between them. CDR3 sequence (DNA): TGTGCCAGCGTCAACTTGGGGGCCGCTGGGGCCAACGTCCTGACTTTC. Amino acid sequence: CASVNLGAAGANVLTF.

This clonotype was recorded at least ten times. The chain couples TRBV20-1 to TRBJ2-5; 9 positions agree with TRBD2. There are 16 residues in the CDR3. The trim removed 0 bases at V and 5 bases at J, leaving 10 bases unmatched. Looked up from germline, CDR1 is DFQATT and CDR2 is SNEGSKA (reference sequence). The CDR3, as DNA: TGCAGTGCTAGAGATGCCTCTAGCGGGATAGGGGAGACCCAGTACTTC. Translating gives CSARDASSGIGETQYF.

This clonotype has ten or more counts. This chain joins TRBV12-3 or TRBV12-4 and TRBJ2-1; D is ambiguous. Trimming removed 3 bases from V and 0 bases from J, with 9 bases in between. The CDR3 runs to 15 residues. CDR3 loop: CASSFAASSYNEQFF. For the CDR3, the DNA is TGTGCCAGCAGTTTCGCGGCTAGCTCCTACAATGAGCAGTTCTTC.

This clonotype was counted at least ten times. The CDR3 coding sequence is TGTGCCAGCGGGGAAAATGGCTACACCTTC. Its protein is CASGENGYTF. V is TRBV3-1 and J is TRBJ1-2; D unresolved. CDR3 size: 10 residues. Germline CDR1 is LGHDT and CDR2 is YNNKEL (reference sequence). Trimming took off 8 bases at V and 6 bases at J, with 7 bases between the two ends.

V and J are TRBV4-1 and TRBJ2-3; 9 bases align to TRBD2. The CDR3 spans 16 residues. Germline-derived CDR1 and CDR2 are MGHRA and YSYEKL. Trimming removed 6 bases from V and 2 bases from J; junction bases left unmatched: 9. Here the CDR3 reads CASRDLAGGFTDTQYF. The CDR3 coding sequence is TGCGCCAGCAGAGACCTGGCGGGAGGGTTCACAGATACGCAGTATTTT.

V and J are TRBV7-8 and TRBJ2-7; D perhaps matches TRBD2 (5 bases). Looked up from germline, CDR1 is SGHVS and CDR2 is FQNEAQ. Trimming took 3 bases from V and 2 from J, leaving 14 bases between them. This CDR3 region has 15 residues. DNA of the CDR3: TGTGCCAGCAGCTTCGGAGCGGCTGGAGCCTACGAGCAGTACTTC. Protein product: CASSFGAAGAYEQYF.

The J gene is TRBJ1-3, the V gene TRBV7-9; D gene ambiguous. Germline assignment: CDR1 SEHNR and CDR2 FQNEAQ (reference sequence). Trimming stripped 6 bases from V and 2 bases from J, with 8 bases between. CDR3 size: 13 residues. CDR3: CASSPLPGNTIYF. CDR3 coding DNA: TGTGCCAGCAGTCCACTCCCTGGAAACACCATATATTTT. Full variable domain (remainder filled in from reference TRBV7-9 and TRBJ1-3): DTGVSQNPRHKITKRGQNVTFRCDPISEHNRLYWYRQTLGQGPEFLTYFQNEAQLEKSRLLSDRFSAERPKGSFSTLEIQRTEQGDSAMYLCASSPLPGNTIYFGEGSWLTVV.